The 5 T cell receptor beta chains below all came from one sample that was sequenced in a study of vaccination and CD4 T cells after COVID-19. Oncomine TCR Beta short-read sequencing was applied to DNA from cultured CD4+ T cells. From CD4+ T cells that had been cultured, genomic DNA was extracted. MiXCR, applied by TCRdb to the PCR reads, yields one record per CDR3 protein. This table has roughly 9,100 distinct CDR3 sequences, approximately 44% appearing once. Antigen specificity for these receptors is unknown. Treatment in this sample: approximately 9-day PBMC culture with coronavirus spike peptide pools or control peptides (ViraFEST assay). CD4+ T cells that came from the unexposed donor were collected before the COVID-19 pandemic (2011-2018). What was sequenced was CD4+ T cells from blood, cultured in vitro. All receptors come from a human donor in good health.

In its sample, this clonotype ranks as large. The chain links TRBV7-9 to TRBJ1-5, with no clear D. The CDR3 spans 13 residues. CDR1 and CDR2 (germline): SEHNR, FQNEAQ (reference sequence). V lost 5 bases, J lost 4 bases, and 9 bases lay in between. CDR3 sequence (DNA): TGTGCCAGCAGCGACATACCAAATCAGCCCCAGCATTTT. This sequence encodes CASSDIPNQPQHF.

The chain uses TRBV4-3 and TRBJ2-7, with D possibly matching TRBD2 (5 bases). CDR3 length: 15 residues. Deletions cut 0 bases from V and 5 bases from J, with 14 bases between. Looked up from germline, CDR1 is LGHNA and CDR2 is YSLEER. CDR3 sequence reads: CASSQDLGDSNEQYF. Written as DNA, the CDR3 is TGCGCCAGCAGCCAAGATCTGGGAGATTCCAACGAGCAGTACTTC.

This chain uses TRBV7-6 with TRBJ2-5; no reliable D call. The CDR3 sequence is 14 residues long. Germline CDR1 is SGHVS and CDR2 is FNYEAQ. Trimming took off 1 base at V and 1 base at J, with 7 bases between the two ends. CDR3 coding DNA: TGTGCCAGCAGCTTAGACCCCACCCAAGAGACCCAGTACTTC. It translates to CASSLDPTQETQYF.

This clonotype came up a few times. The chain recombines TRBV24-1 with TRBJ2-2, with TRBD2 identical over 7 bases. The V segment lost 3 bases and the J segment 6 bases; nucleotides outside the gene matches: 6. The CDR3 loop spans 15 amino acids. CDR1 KGHDR and CDR2 SFDVKD come from the germline V gene. The CDR3 region is CATSDREREAGELFF. Written as DNA, the CDR3 is TGTGCCACCAGTGATCGGGAGCGGGAAGCCGGGGAGCTGTTTTTT.

V and J are TRBV15 and TRBJ1-1, with D unresolved. CDR3 length equals 14 residues. Trimming shortened V by 3 bases and J by 5 bases, and 13 bases separated the two germline ends. Germline loops: CDR1 LNHNV, CDR2 YYDKDF (reference sequence). This CDR3 reads CATSSGGGRTEAFF. Written as DNA, the CDR3 is TGTGCCACCAGCAGCGGAGGAGGGCGGACTGAAGCTTTCTTT.